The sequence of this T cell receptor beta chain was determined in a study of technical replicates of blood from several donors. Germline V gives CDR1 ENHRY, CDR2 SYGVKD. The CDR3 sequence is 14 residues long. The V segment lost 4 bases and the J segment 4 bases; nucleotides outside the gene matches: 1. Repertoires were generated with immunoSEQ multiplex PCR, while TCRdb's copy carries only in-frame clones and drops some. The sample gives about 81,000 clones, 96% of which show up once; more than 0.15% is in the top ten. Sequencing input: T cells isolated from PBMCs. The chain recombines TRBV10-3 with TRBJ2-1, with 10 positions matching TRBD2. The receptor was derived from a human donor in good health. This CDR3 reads CAISVAGGYNEQFF. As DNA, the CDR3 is TGTGCCATCAGTGTAGCGGGGGGATACAATGAGCAGTTCTTC.